This T cell receptor beta chain was captured in a study of early T cells in non-severe SARS-CoV-2 infection. The overall study: Unsorted whole-blood RNA was sequenced in bulk, leaving chains unpaired.

CDR1 is KGHSH, CDR2 LQKENI, per germline. The V end lost 4 bases, the J end lost 0 bases, and 10 bases lay between the germline ends. This CDR3 region has 14 residues. General study findings and limits: Anti-spike CD8 responses were favored in VDJdb matching, and private and CD4 specificities were missed.

This clonotype was observed a handful of times. The antigen is undetermined. The TCR library protocol was used to attach unique molecular identifiers. These identifiers were attached to individual cDNA molecules. TCRdb recomputed calls from the 5' RACE reads with MiXCR, one row per CDR3 protein. The sample holds about 60,000 distinct CDR3 sequences, roughly 13% seen once. This TCR derives from an adult who was a healthcare worker with PCR-confirmed SARS-CoV-2 infection or an uninfected control (not recorded which). The sample consisted of whole blood. The gene calls are TRBV18 and TRBJ2-7, with D possibly being TRBD1 or TRBD2 (5 bases each). CDR3 sequence (DNA): TGTGCCAGCTCACGGGACGTGAGCTCCTACGAGCAGTACTTC. Its translation is CASSRDVSSYEQYF.